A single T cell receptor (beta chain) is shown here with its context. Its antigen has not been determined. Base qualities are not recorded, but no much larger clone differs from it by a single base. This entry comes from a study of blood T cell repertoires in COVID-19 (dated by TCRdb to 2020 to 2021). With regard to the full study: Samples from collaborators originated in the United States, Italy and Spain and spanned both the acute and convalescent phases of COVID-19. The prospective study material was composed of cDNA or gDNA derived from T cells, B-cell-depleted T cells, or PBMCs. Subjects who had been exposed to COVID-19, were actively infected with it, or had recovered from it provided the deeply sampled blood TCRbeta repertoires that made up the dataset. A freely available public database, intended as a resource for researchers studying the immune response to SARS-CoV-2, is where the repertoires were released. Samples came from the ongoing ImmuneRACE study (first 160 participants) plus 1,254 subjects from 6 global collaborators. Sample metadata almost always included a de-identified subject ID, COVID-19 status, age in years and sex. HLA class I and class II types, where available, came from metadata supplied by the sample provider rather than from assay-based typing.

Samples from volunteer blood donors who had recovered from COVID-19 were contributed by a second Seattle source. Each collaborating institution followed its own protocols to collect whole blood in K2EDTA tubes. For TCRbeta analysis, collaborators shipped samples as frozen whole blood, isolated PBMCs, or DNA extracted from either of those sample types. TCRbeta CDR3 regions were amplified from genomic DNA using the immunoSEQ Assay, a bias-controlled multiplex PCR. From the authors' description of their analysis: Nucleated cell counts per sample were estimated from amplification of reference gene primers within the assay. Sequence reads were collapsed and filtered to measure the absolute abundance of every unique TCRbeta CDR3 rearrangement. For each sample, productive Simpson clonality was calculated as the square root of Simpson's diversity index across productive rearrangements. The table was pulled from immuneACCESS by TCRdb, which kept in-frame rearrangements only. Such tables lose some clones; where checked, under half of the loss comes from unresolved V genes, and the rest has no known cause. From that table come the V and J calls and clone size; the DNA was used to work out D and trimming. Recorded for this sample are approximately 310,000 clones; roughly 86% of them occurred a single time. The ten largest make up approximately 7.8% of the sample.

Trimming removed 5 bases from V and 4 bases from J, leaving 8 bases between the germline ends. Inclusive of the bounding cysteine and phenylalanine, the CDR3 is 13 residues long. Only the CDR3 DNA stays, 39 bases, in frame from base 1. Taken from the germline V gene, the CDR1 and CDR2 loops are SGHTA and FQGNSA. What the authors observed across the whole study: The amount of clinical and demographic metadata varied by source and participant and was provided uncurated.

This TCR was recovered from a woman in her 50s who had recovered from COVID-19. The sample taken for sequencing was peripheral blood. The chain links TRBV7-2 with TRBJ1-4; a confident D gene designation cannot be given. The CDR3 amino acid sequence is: CASSQSNNEKLFF. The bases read TGTGCCAGCAGCCAGTCAAATAATGAAAAACTGTTTTTT.